The source of this T cell receptor (beta chain) is a study of vaccination effects on CD4 cells after COVID-19. Overall study: Expansion with viral peptide pools was applied to antigen-specific CD4+ T cells by the ViraFEST assay prior to sequencing. Broader study findings: Marked contraction was observed in infection-induced and vaccine-induced clones late after vaccination.

As regards this clone: As yet, its antigen is unknown.

Only in-frame clones appear in the TCRdb table, and some are missing; sequencing was by immunoSEQ multiplex PCR. The table lists about 74,000 clones, 70% to 80% of them singletons. Researchers isolated CD4+ T cells once about eleven days of culture had elapsed. Negative nucleocapsid antibody tests before and after vaccination confirmed no previous SARS-CoV-2 infection. Trimming at V came to 0 bases and at J to 5 bases, leaving 9 bases not matched to a gene. In germline, CDR1 is SGHRS, CDR2 YFSETQ. CDR3 length: 17 amino acids. Sequenced material: CD4+ T cells from PBMCs cultured without peptide, taken before COVID-19 vaccination. The clonotype was recovered from a human donor who received a COVID-19 vaccine. V is TRBV5-1 and J is TRBJ2-2, with 8 bases matching TRBD2. The CDR3 is CASSLDLSGGPTGELFF. The CDR3, as DNA: TGCGCCAGCAGCTTGGACTTATCGGGGGGGCCTACCGGGGAGCTGTTTTTT.